This T cell receptor beta chain was obtained from a study of blood T cell repertoires in COVID-19. Study-level background: Samples representing acute and convalescent COVID-19 were sourced from the United States, Italy and Spain. PBMCs, B-cell-depleted T cells, or T cells provided the cDNA or gDNA that made up the material.

V dropped 2 bases and J dropped 5 bases, with 13 bases sitting between them. The CDR3 is 15 residues long. CDR1 and CDR2 from the germline V gene are MNHEY and SVGEGT. In the source study's methods: Amplification of reference gene primers provided the estimated nucleated cell counts. Only in-frame clones appear in the TCRdb table, and some are missing; sequencing was by immunoSEQ multiplex PCR. V and J calls and clone size are those listed in that table; D and trimming were worked out from the DNA. The sample contains under 200,000 clones, 88% of which appear only once. Sequenced material: peripheral blood. The sequence came from a man aged 35 to 55 with active or convalescent COVID-19. The rearrangement links TRBV6-2 or TRBV6-3 to TRBJ2-1; D might be TRBD1 (6 bases). CDR3 sequence reads: CASSYQARGNNEQFF. The DNA of the CDR3 is TGTGCCAGCAGTTACCAGGCCAGGGGAAACAATGAGCAGTTCTTC.